The clone carrying this T cell receptor beta chain was counted at least ten times. Its antigen is currently unknown. Time point of the sample: newly diagnosed GD, antithyroid drugs for less than 3 months. Researchers made the TCR library from RNA that was extracted from PBMCs. These data come from a study of regulatory T cells in long-lasting Graves disease. Study-level results: Less diverse TCR repertoires were seen in persistent Graves' patients than in newly diagnosed ones.

HTBI primers from iRepertoire and Arm-PCR of CDR3 regions yielded the TCR beta libraries. In the original workflow: The identification of approximately 62 TRBV and 14 to 15 TRBJ segments was made across samples. One entry per CDR3 protein, called by TCRdb with MiXCR from the multiplex PCR reads. What appears here as the V and J calls and clone size reflects TCRdb's work, not the paper's. The repertoire holds about 240,000 distinct CDR3 sequences, over 20% seen once, with roughly 14% in the top ten. Trimming took off 4 bases at V and 0 bases at J, with 4 bases between the two ends. CDR1 and CDR2 from the germline V gene are SEHNR and FQNEAQ (reference sequence). The CDR3 runs to 13 residues.

This receptor was taken from a female donor with Graves disease. The source was peripheral blood mononuclear cells (PBMCs), collected at new diagnosis, from a patient treated with antithyroid drugs. The V and J genes are TRBV7-9 and TRBJ1-3; no definite D call. The CDR3 sequence: CASSSGSGNTIYF. DNA of the CDR3: TGTGCCAGCAGCTCCGGCTCTGGAAACACCATATATTTT.